This TCR beta chain appears in the sequencing data of a study of blood T cell repertoires in COVID-19. Study overall: The study drew acute and convalescent COVID-19 samples from the United States, Italy and Spain. T cells, B-cell-depleted T cells, or PBMCs supplied cDNA or gDNA.

TCRdb keeps only in-frame clones here, not all; method: immunoSEQ multiplex PCR. Among around 36,000 clones listed, around 85% were seen once. The sample holds one count of this clone. The CDR3 sequence is 19 residues long. The germline V and J ends were trimmed by 4 bases and 5 bases, with 30 bases remaining between them. Looked up from germline, CDR1 is MDHEN and CDR2 is SYDVKM. This sequence originates from a man aged 60 to 69 with acute or convalescent COVID-19. This chain joins TRBV28 and TRBJ2-7; perhaps TRBD2 as D (6 bases). The sequenced sample was peripheral blood. CDR3 coding DNA: TGTGCCAGCAGTTCCTTCCCGGGCGGTGGAGGGCTGGGATCCGACGAGCAGTACTTC. Protein: CASSSFPGGGGLGSDEQYF.